This is a list of T cell receptor beta chains from one sample in a study of immune cell composition in non-small cell lung cancer. Only in-frame clones appear in the TCRdb table, and some are missing; sequencing was by immunoSEQ multiplex PCR. The table includes thousands of clones, about 70% detected once. The sequenced material came from lung tumor tissue. Receptor source: a human donor with non-small cell lung cancer. The CDR3 runs from the conserved cysteine through the conserved F or W. The D gene is left open where the match is weak. The size entry is marked missing in some rows and otherwise reads once, few, many or a size class.

>TRBD1|TRBV28|TRBJ1-4|once
CASRGTGLNEKLFF
TGTGCCAGCAGGGGGACAGGCCTTAATGAAAAACTGTTTTTT
>TRBD1|TRBV5-1|TRBJ1-5|medium-sized
CASSPGQGGNNQPQHF
TGCGCCAGCAGCCCCGGACAGGGGGGGAACAATCAGCCCCAGCATTTT
>-|TRBV6-5|TRBJ1-1|once
CASSFDRFGVF
TGTGCCAGCAGTTTTGACAGGTTCGGGGTCTTT
>-|TRBV11-3|TRBJ2-1|few
CASSLQGMGNEQFF
TGTGCCAGCAGCTTACAGGGCATGGGCAATGAGCAGTTCTTC
>-|TRBV19|TRBJ2-6|-
CASKADASGANVLTF
TGTGCCAGTAAGGCGGATGCCTCTGGGGCCAACGTCCTGACTTTC
>-|TRBV18|TRBJ1-1|-
CASSSTGAGVLNTEAFF
TGTGCCAGCTCATCGACGGGCGCAGGGGTCCTTAACACTGAAGCTTTCTTT
>-|TRBV2|TRBJ1-1|-
CASSEGMNTEAFF
TGTGCCAGCAGTGAGGGCATGAACACTGAAGCTTTCTTT
>-|TRBV18|TRBJ2-3|once
CASSPVESVGRRHDTQYF
TGTGCCAGCTCACCAGTCGAGAGTGTGGGGCGGCGGCACGATACGCAGTATTTT
>-|TRBV30|TRBJ2-3|-
CAWARLRGTDTQYF
TGTGCCTGGGCCAGACTCCGGGGCACAGATACGCAGTATTTT
>-|TRBV6-1|TRBJ2-7|-
CASSARGGGYSYEQYF
TGTGCCAGCAGTGCCCGGGGAGGTGGGTACTCCTACGAGCAGTACTTC
>-|TRBV30|TRBJ2-5|-
CAWSVSTLYQETQYF
TGTGCCTGGAGTGTGTCGACATTGTACCAAGAGACCCAGTACTTC
>-|TRBV5-1|TRBJ1-6|-
CASRGTGFHSPLHF
TGCGCCAGCAGAGGAACCGGGTTTCATTCACCCCTCCACTTT